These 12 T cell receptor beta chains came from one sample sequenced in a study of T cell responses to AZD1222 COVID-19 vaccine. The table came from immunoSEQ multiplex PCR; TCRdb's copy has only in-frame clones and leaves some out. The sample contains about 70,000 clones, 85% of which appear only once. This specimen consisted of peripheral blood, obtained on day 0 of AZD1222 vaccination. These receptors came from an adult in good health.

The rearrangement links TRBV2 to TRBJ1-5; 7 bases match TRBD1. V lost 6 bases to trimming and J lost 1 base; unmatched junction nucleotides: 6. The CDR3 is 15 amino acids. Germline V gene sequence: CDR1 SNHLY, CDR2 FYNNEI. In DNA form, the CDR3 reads TGTGCCAGCAGACCCGAACAGGGGAGCAATCAGCCCCAGCATTTT. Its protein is CASRPEQGSNQPQHF. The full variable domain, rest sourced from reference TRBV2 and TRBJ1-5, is EPEVTQTPSHQVTQMGQEVILRCVPISNHLYFYWYRQILGQKVEFLVSFYNNEISEKSEIFDDQFSVERPDGSNFTLKIRSTKLEDSAMYFCASRPEQGSNQPQHFGDGTRLSIL.

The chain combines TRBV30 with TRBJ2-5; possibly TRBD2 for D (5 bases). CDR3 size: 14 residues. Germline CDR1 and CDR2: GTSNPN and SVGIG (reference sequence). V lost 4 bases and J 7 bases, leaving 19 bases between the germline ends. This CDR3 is CAWTPGNSLGTQYF. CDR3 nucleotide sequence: TGTGCCTGGACCCCCGGGAATAGTCTAGGGACCCAGTACTTC.

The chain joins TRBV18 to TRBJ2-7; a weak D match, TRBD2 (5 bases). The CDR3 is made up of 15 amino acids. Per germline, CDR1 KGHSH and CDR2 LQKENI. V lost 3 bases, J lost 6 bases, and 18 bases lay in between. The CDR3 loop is CASSPARRGLGEQYF. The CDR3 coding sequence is TGTGCCAGCTCACCCGCAAGACGGGGTTTAGGCGAGCAGTACTTC.

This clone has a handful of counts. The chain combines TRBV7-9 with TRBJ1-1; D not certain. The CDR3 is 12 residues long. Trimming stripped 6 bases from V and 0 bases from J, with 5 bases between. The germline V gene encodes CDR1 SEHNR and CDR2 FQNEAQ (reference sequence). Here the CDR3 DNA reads TGTGCCAGCAGTCCAATGAACACTGAAGCTTTCTTT. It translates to CASSPMNTEAFF.

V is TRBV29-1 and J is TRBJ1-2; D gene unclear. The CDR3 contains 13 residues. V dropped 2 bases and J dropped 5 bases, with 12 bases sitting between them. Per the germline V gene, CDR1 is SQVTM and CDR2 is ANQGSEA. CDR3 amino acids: CSVERIGNYGYTF. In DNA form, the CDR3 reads TGCAGCGTTGAAAGAATAGGGAATTATGGCTACACCTTC.

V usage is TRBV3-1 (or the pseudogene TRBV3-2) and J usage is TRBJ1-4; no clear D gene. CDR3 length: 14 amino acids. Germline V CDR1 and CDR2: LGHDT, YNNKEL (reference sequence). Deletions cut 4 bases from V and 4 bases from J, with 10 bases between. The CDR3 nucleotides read TGTGCCAGCAGCCGAAAGGCTGGTAATGAAAAACTGTTTTTT. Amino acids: CASSRKAGNEKLFF.

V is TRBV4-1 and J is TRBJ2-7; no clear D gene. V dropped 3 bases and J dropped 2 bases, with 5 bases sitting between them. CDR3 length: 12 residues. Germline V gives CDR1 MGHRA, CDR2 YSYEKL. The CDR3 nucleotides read TGCGCCAGCAGCCAGAACACCTACGAGCAGTACTTC. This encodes CASSQNTYEQYF.

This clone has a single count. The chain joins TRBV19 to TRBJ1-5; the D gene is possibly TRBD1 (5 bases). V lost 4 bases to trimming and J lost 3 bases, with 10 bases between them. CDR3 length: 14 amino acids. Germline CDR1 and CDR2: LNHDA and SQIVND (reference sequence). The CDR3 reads CASSTGFFNQPQHF. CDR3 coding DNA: TGTGCCAGTAGTACAGGGTTTTTCAATCAGCCCCAGCATTTT.

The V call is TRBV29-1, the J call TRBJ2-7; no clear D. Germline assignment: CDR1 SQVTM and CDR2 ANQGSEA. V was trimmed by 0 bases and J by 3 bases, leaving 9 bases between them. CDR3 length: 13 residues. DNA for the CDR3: TGCAGCGTTGAAGACTCTTTCGTCTACGAGCAGTACTTC. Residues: CSVEDSFVYEQYF.

CDR3 sequence (DNA): TGCGCCAGCAGCTTGGAGGGGAGGTACGAGCAGTACTTC. Amino acid sequence: CASSLEGRYEQYF. This chain links TRBV5-1 with TRBJ2-7, with TRBD2 as a possible D gene (6 bases). CDR1 SGHRS and CDR2 YFSETQ come from the germline V gene. The CDR3 spans 13 residues. V was pared by 0 bases and J by 4 bases, with 8 bases between. Drawing the rest from reference TRBV5-1 and TRBJ2-7, the complete variable domain is KAGVTQTPRYLIKTRGQQVTLSCSPISGHRSVSWYQQTPGQGLQFLFEYFSETQRNKGNFPGRFSGRQFSNSRSEMNVSTLELGDSALYLCASSLEGRYEQYFGPGTRLTVT.

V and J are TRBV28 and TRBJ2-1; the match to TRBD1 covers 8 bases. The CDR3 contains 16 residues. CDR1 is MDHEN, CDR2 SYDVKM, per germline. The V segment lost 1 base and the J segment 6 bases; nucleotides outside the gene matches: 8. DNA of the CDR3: TGTGCCAGCAGTTTATTTGGACAGGGTCTAAGCAATGAGCAGTTCTTC. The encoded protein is CASSLFGQGLSNEQFF.

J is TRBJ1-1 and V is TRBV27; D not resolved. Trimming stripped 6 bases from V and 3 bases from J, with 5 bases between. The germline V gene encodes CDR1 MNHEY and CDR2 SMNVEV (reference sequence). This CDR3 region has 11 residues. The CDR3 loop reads CASRSYTEAFF. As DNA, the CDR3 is TGTGCCAGCAGATCCTACACTGAAGCTTTCTTT.